The sequence of this TCR beta chain was determined in a study of T cells in narcolepsy. Study context: Enrolled donors included narcolepsy type 1 or type 2 patients and healthy controls. Points from the study as a whole: Healthy controls reportedly lacked the autoreactive clonotypes serially found in patients' blood.

CDR3 length: 15 amino acids. CDR1 and CDR2 (germline): MNHNY, SVGAGI (reference sequence). V gave up 3 bases and J gave up 3 bases, with 12 bases separating them. On this clone: Its antigen remains unidentified.

Assay: immunoSEQ multiplex PCR; the TCRdb copy retains only in-frame clones and omits some. The sample lists under 25,000 clones; approximately 84% were seen once. Sample: CD45RA- memory CD4+ T cells from PBMCs. This chain links TRBV6-6 with TRBJ1-5, with TRBD1 as a possible D gene (6 bases). The TCR was taken from a human donor with narcolepsy. The CDR3 region is CASSYDRPYNQPQHF. The DNA for the CDR3 is TGTGCCAGCAGTTATGACAGGCCTTACAATCAGCCCCAGCATTTT.